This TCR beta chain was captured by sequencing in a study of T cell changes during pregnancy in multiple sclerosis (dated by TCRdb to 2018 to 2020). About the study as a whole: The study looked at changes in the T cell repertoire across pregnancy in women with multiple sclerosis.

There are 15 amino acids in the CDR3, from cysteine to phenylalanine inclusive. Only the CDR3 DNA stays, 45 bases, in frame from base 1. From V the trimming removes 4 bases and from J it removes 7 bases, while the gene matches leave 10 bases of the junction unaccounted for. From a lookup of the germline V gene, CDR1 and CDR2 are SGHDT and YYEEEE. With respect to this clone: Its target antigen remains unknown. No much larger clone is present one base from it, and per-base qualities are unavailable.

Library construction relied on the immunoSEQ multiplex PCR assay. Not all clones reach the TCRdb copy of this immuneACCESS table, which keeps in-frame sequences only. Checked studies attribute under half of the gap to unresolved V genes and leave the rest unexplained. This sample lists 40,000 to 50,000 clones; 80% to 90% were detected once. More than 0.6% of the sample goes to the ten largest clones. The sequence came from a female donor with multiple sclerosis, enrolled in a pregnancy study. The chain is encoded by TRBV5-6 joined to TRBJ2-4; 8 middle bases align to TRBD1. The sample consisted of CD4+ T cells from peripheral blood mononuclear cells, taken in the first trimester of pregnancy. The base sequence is TGTGCCAGCAGCACAGTCAGGGGGCGACGGAACATTCAGTACTTC. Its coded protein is CASSTVRGRRNIQYF.